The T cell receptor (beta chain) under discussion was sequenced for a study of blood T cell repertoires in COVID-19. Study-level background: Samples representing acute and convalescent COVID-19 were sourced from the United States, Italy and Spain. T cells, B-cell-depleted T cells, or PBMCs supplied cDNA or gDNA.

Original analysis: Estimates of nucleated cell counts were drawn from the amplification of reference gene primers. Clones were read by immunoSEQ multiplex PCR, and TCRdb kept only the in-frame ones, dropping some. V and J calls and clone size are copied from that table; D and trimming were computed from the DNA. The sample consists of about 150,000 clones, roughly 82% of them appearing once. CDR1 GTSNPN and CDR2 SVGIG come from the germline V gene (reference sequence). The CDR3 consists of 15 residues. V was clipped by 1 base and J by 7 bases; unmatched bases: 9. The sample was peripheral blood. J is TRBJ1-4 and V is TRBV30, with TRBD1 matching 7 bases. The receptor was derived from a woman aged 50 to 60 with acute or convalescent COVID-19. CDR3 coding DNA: TGTGCCTGGAGTGCAGGGACAGCCAGGGGTGAAAAACTGTTTTTT. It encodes CAWSAGTARGEKLFF.